This T cell receptor (beta chain) was obtained from a study of T cells in Graves' hyperthyroidism and ophthalmopathy. In the study overall: Prior to any treatment, at the point of initial diagnosis, peripheral blood was collected. Findings of the study overall: Most clonotypes expanded in the thyroid (above 0.001) were also present in blood.

Ten or more counts support this clonotype. As yet, its antigen is unknown. Amplification of TCR beta CDR3 regions used RNA as the template. RT-PCR in the first round (using the HTBI primer set) targeted the TCR CDR3. From the multiplex PCR reads, TCRdb called clonotypes with MiXCR, one entry per CDR3 protein. Counted here are about 380,000 distinct CDR3 sequences, roughly 18% occurring once; the ten biggest clones make up roughly two fifths. V was pared by 1 base and J by 5 bases, with 12 bases between. Germline V CDR1 and CDR2: SNHLY, FYNNEI. The CDR3 contains 15 residues. Disease lasting under 3 months, a NOSPECS grade of at least 4, and a Clinical Activity Score of at least 3 were features of the ophthalmopathy patients.

This receptor was identified in a young man with Graves' ophthalmopathy. Material for sequencing was blood. The gene calls are TRBV2 and TRBJ2-1; D is possibly TRBD2 (6 bases). The CDR3 region has the DNA TGTGCCAGCAGTGAAGAGTGGGGACTTCACAATGAGCAGTTCTTC. This sequence encodes CASSEEWGLHNEQFF.